This entry concerns a single TCR beta chain. Its target is not known. The record originates from a study of cytomegalovirus exposure and HLA in healthy donors. Study-wide results and caveats: An analysis was carried out later, and it reportedly showed fewer N-insertions in an Asian-associated ancestry cluster than the approximately 680-donor mean.

PCR amplification relied on 60 Vbeta primers (plus 13 Jbeta primers). Sequencing was performed with immunoSEQ multiplex PCR; in TCRdb, only in-frame clones are kept and a portion is missing. This listing includes about 60,000 clones. CDR3 size: 14 residues. V dropped 3 bases and J dropped 3; count of bases not matched to a gene: 2. Germline-derived CDR1 and CDR2 are KGHSH and LQKENI. Source material: PBMCs. The chain couples TRBV18 to TRBJ2-1, with TRBD1 identical over 7 bases. The TCR comes from a boy aged 5 to 17 in good health and CMV-seronegative. CDR3 sequence: CASSPGTVYNEQFF. CDR3 nucleotide sequence: TGTGCCAGCTCACCCGGGACAGTCTACAATGAGCAGTTCTTC. Filled out from reference TRBV18 and TRBJ2-1, the complete variable domain reads NAGVMQNPRHLVRRRGQEARLRCSPMKGHSHVYWYRQLPEEGLKFMVYLQKENIIDESGMPKERFSAEFPKEGPSILRIQQVVRGDSAAYFCASSPGTVYNEQFFGPGTRLTVL.